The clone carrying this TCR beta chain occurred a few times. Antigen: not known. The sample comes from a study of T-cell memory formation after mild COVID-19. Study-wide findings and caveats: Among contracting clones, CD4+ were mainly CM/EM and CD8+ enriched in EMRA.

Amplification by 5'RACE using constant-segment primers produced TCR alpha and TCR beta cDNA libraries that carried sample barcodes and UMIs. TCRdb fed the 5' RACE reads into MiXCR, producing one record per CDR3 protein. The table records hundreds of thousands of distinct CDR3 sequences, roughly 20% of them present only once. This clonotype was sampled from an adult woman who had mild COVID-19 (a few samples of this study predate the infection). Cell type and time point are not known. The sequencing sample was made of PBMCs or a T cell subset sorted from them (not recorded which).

DNA for the CDR3: TGCGCCAGCAGCCCTTCACAGGGTTTGAACACTGAAGCTTTCTTT. Translation gives CASSPSQGLNTEAFF. V usage is TRBV4-1 and J usage is TRBJ1-1; a possible D gene is TRBD1 (6 bases). Per the germline V gene, CDR1 is MGHRA and CDR2 is YSYEKL. The V and J ends lost 4 bases and 0 bases respectively, with 12 bases between them. The CDR3 runs to 15 residues.